These 9 T cell receptor beta chains share one sample of origin, sequenced in a study of cytomegalovirus exposure and HLA in healthy donors. PCR involved 60 Vbeta and 13 Jbeta primers. TCRdb's copy holds only in-frame clones and misses some; the assay was immunoSEQ multiplex PCR. Seen here are about 63,000 clones, about three quarters observed once, and the top ten hold about 23%. The sequenced sample consisted of PBMCs. These receptors were taken from a man over 45 in good health and CMV-seropositive.

The genes are TRBV7-6 and TRBJ2-1; 10 bases line up with TRBD2. The CDR3 has 15 amino acids. The germline gives CDR1 SGHVS, CDR2 FNYEAQ. The V gene end was trimmed by 7 bases and the J gene end by 3 bases; junction bases not matched to a gene: 6. In DNA, the CDR3 is TGTGCCAGCACCTCTAGCGGGAGAAACTACAATGAGCAGTTCTTC. Its protein is CASTSSGRNYNEQFF.

This rearrangement joins TRBV18 to TRBJ1-1; D call uncertain. The CDR3 is 13 residues long. V lost 5 bases, J lost 1 base, and 8 bases lay in between. Germline V gene sequence: CDR1 KGHSH, CDR2 LQKENI. The CDR3 DNA is TGTGCCAGCTCAGGACTGAGGAACACTGAAGCTTTCTTT. Translated: CASSGLRNTEAFF.

The V gene is TRBV11-2, the J gene TRBJ2-3, with 9 bases that match TRBD2. CDR3 length: 16 residues. V was pared by 4 bases and J by 2 bases, with 7 bases of the junction left unmatched. CDR1 is SGHAT, CDR2 FQNNGV, per germline. CDR3 amino acids: CASSSRLAGTTDTQYF. CDR3 coding DNA: TGTGCCAGCAGCTCCAGGCTAGCGGGAACCACAGATACGCAGTATTTT.

The chain is built from TRBV9 and TRBJ2-1; D perhaps matches TRBD2 (6 bases). The germline V and J ends were trimmed by 0 bases and 8 bases, with 15 bases remaining between them. Germline lookup yields CDR1 SGDLS and CDR2 YYNGEE. The CDR3 extends over 15 amino acids. The chain's CDR3 is CASSVGLAPSDEQFF. CDR3 sequence (DNA): TGTGCCAGCAGCGTAGGGCTAGCGCCTTCGGATGAGCAGTTCTTC.

The rearrangement uses TRBV28 and TRBJ1-2, with D perhaps TRBD1 (5 bases). The CDR3 has 14 residues. The germline V gene encodes CDR1 MDHEN and CDR2 SYDVKM. The ends were cut back, 6 bases at V and 3 bases at J, with 14 bases in the middle. This CDR3 reads CASRSPGDYYGYTF. The CDR3 nucleotides read TGTGCCAGCAGATCCCCCGGGGACTACTATGGCTACACCTTC.

The genes are TRBV5-1 and TRBJ2-1; 9 bases are shared with TRBD1. Trimming cost V 4 bases and J 10 bases; bases outside gene matches: 6. The length of the CDR3 is 13 residues. The germline V gene has CDR1 SGHRS and CDR2 YFSETQ. CDR3 region: CASSPDRGGEQFF. CDR3 sequence (DNA): TGCGCCAGCAGCCCGGACAGGGGAGGGGAGCAGTTCTTC.

The CDR3 region is CASMDGSLTDTQYF. The CDR3, as DNA: TGTGCCAGCATGGACGGGAGTCTGACAGATACGCAGTATTTT. V is TRBV6-1 and J is TRBJ2-3, with D perhaps TRBD2 (6 bases). V lost 7 bases and J lost 3, with 14 bases in between. The length of the CDR3 is 14 residues. Germline V CDR1 and CDR2: MNHNS, SASEGT.

Only one count was recorded for this clone. The chain joins TRBV7-2 to TRBJ1-2; 8 nucleotides line up with TRBD1. CDR1 and CDR2 (germline): SGHTA, FQGNSA. V was pared by 3 bases and J by 2 bases, with 5 bases of the junction left unmatched. The CDR3 is made up of 15 amino acids. CDR3 loop: CASSFGQGTNYGYTF. The DNA of the CDR3 is TGTGCCAGCAGCTTTGGACAGGGTACCAACTATGGCTACACCTTC.

The chain joins TRBV10-2 to TRBJ2-7, with 8 bases fitting TRBD1. The germline V gene has CDR1 WSHSY and CDR2 SAAADI. After removal of 3 bases from V and 6 bases from J, the junction contained 7 bases not matched to a gene. The CDR3 totals 14 residues. CDR3 sequence: CASSDYRGAREQYF. DNA of the CDR3: TGCGCCAGCAGTGATTACAGGGGGGCCCGCGAGCAGTACTTC.